Below, one T cell receptor beta chain is given with its context. The antigen remains unidentified. The length of the CDR3 is 16 residues. Per the germline V gene, CDR1 is MDHEN and CDR2 is SYDVKM. V lost 4 bases and J 15 bases, leaving 28 bases between the germline ends. Pooled in the analysis were second doses at about 4 or about 12 weeks. These data originate in a study of T cell responses to AZD1222 COVID-19 vaccine. Study-level results: Donors were largely white British and mainly female; clonal diversity was possibly underestimated. Spike-specific TCR depth and breadth grew after two AZD1222 doses. Only five to seven AZD1222 recipients were seropositive at baseline.

Generated by immunoSEQ multiplex PCR, the TCRdb table keeps only in-frame clones and is missing some. The top ten clones hold over 10% of a sample with some 95,000 clones, roughly 88% of them seen once. The clonotype originates from an adult who received the AZD1222 COVID-19 vaccine. The V gene is TRBV28, the J gene TRBJ1-5; no clear D gene. Here the sequenced sample was peripheral blood, taken 28 days after the second AZD1222 dose. CDR3 in amino acids: CASSSNFLTSSPAGHF. For the CDR3, the DNA is TGTGCCAGCAGTTCAAACTTTTTAACCTCGTCGCCTGCCGGGCATTTT.